A single sample gave rise to the 26 T cell receptor beta chains below, sequenced in a study of CXCR3-negative and CXCR3-positive naive CD8 T cells. Whole-study findings and limits: CXCR3-positive naive cells had more hydrophobic TRB CDR3s than CXCR3-negative naive cells.

The method, 5' RACE with UMI labels, was used to prepare the TRB cDNA libraries. TCRdb re-called the 5' RACE reads; every CDR3 protein appears as one record, without DNA. The table lists about 98,000 distinct CDR3 sequences, with 0.75% to 0.95% in the top ten. Their antigens are not known. The sample was naive CXCR3+ CD8+ T cells from blood. The subset here: CD45RO-CCR7+CD27+CD95- naive CD8+ T cells expressing CXCR3 (TNR3+). Every receptor here comes from a human donor in good health. Some clones in this sample may be carry-over from other donors' samples.

The chain employs TRBV4-2 and TRBJ2-2; TCRdb selects TRBD2, and the lack of DNA leaves this call unchecked. CDR1 is LGHNA and CDR2 is YNFKEQ in the germline V gene. This CDR3 region has 17 residues. The CDR3: CASSQDWPRKNTGELFF.

CDR3 region: CSALASPYEQYF. The chain uses TRBV29-1 and TRBJ2-7; the D call of TRBD2 rests on TCRdb alone, since no DNA is present to check it. CDR1 SQVTM and CDR2 ANQGSEA come from the germline V gene. The CDR3 has 12 residues.

This chain connects TRBV13 to TRBJ2-7; no DNA is available, so the TRBD1 call from TCRdb remains unchecked. The germline V gene has CDR1 PRHDT and CDR2 FYEKMQ (reference sequence). CDR3 length equals 15 residues. CDR3 residues: CASSLGTGSAYEQYF.

This chain uses TRBV27 with TRBJ2-2. Germline assignment: CDR1 MNHEY and CDR2 SMNVEV (reference sequence). CDR3 size: 13 residues. The CDR3: CASSLAATGELFF.

The chain uses TRBV9 and TRBJ1-1. Germline V gene lookup returns CDR1 SGDLS and CDR2 YYNGEE. CDR3 length equals 14 residues. The CDR3 reads CASSVGGRETEAFF.

The chain carries TRBV11-3 and TRBJ2-1; without DNA, the TCRdb call of TRBD1 cannot be checked. CDR1 SGHNT and CDR2 YENEEA come from the germline V gene. This CDR3 spans 15 amino acids. CDR3 loop: CASSSAPGPGNEQFF. The whole variable domain, remainder taken from reference TRBV11-3 and TRBJ2-1, is EAGVVQSPRYKIIEKKQPVAFWCNPISGHNTLYWYLQNLGQGPELLIRYENEEAVDDSQLPKDRFSAERLKGVDSTLKIQPAELGDSAVYLCASSSAPGPGNEQFFGPGTRLTVL.

The CDR3 loop is CASSWGLAGEQYF. V usage is TRBV13 and J usage is TRBJ2-7; TCRdb picks TRBD2, but there is no DNA to check that call. The CDR3 sequence is 13 residues long. Germline CDR1 PRHDT, CDR2 FYEKMQ (reference sequence).

This rearrangement joins TRBV3-1 to TRBJ2-7. The CDR3 spans 14 residues. Germline V gene data show CDR1 as LGHDT and CDR2 as YNNKEL (reference sequence). This chain's CDR3 is CASSQDSSGYEQYF.

The chain recombines TRBV19 with TRBJ2-1; the TCRdb call, TRBD1, lacks DNA for checking. Germline CDR1 and CDR2: LNHDA and SQIVND (reference sequence). There are 13 residues in the CDR3. The CDR3 sequence: CASSMRGYNEQFF. The variable domain in full, completed from reference TRBV19 and TRBJ2-1, reads DGGITQSPKYLFRKEGQNVTLSCEQNLNHDAMYWYRQDPGQGLRLIYYSQIVNDFQKGDIAEGYSVSREKKESFPLTVTSAQKNPTAFYLCASSMRGYNEQFFGPGTRLTVL.

This sequence joins TRBV11-2 and TRBJ2-7. The CDR3 is 15 residues long. Germline V CDR1 and CDR2: SGHAT, FQNNGV. CDR3 protein: CASSLAASSSYEQYF.

The chain employs TRBV29-1 and TRBJ2-7; TCRdb proposes TRBD1, but this gene call is untestable without DNA. The CDR3 totals 14 residues. CDR1 is SQVTM and CDR2 is ANQGSEA in the germline V gene. The CDR3 spells CSVEEETGSYEKYF.

The chain uses TRBV29-1 and TRBJ2-7. Germline V gene lookup returns CDR1 SQVTM and CDR2 ANQGSEA. This CDR3 is 14 amino acids long. The CDR3 loop reads CSVEVGRSSYEQYF.

The chain couples TRBV20-1 to TRBJ2-5; TCRdb's D gene call, TRBD2, goes unchecked for lack of DNA. Per germline, CDR1 DFQATT and CDR2 SNEGSKA (reference sequence). This CDR3 spans 12 amino acids. The CDR3 sequence: CSASTSEETQYF.

The rearrangement uses TRBV6-4 and TRBJ2-3. Per the germline V gene, CDR1 is MRHNA and CDR2 is SNTAGT. This CDR3 has 15 residues. CDR3 in amino acids: CASSESSGGPDTQYF.

This chain uses TRBV9 with TRBJ2-2; lacking DNA, the TRBD2 call made by TCRdb goes unchecked. The CDR3 consists of 14 residues. The germline V gene encodes CDR1 SGDLS and CDR2 YYNGEE. This CDR3 reads CASSGVAIAGELFF.

V and J are TRBV19 and TRBJ1-2; lacking DNA, the TRBD1 call made by TCRdb goes unchecked. Looked up from germline, CDR1 is LNHDA and CDR2 is SQIVND (reference sequence). This CDR3 spans 11 amino acids. CDR3 in amino acids: CATRQSVGYTF.

The chain employs TRBV10-3 and TRBJ2-1. The CDR3 covers 16 residues. Germline CDR1 ENHRY, CDR2 SYGVKD. CDR3 sequence: CAISETTGSSYNEQFF.

The chain joins TRBV29-1 to TRBJ1-2; checking the TCRdb D call of TRBD1 is not possible without DNA. The length of the CDR3 is 11 residues. Germline V gene sequence: CDR1 SQVTM, CDR2 ANQGSEA. The CDR3 reads CSSRDRDGYTF.

V usage is TRBV15 and J usage is TRBJ2-1. The CDR3 length is 15 residues. The V gene's germline CDR1 is LNHNV and CDR2 YYDKDF (reference sequence). CDR3 sequence: CATSREGSSYNEQFF.

The chain recombines TRBV6-2 or TRBV6-3 with TRBJ2-1. This CDR3 has 13 residues. Germline V gene data show CDR1 as MNHEY and CDR2 as SVGEGT. CDR3 in amino acids: CASTPLNWDEQFF.

The CDR3 protein is CASNRRPTDRGQDYEQYF. This chain connects TRBV6-2 or TRBV6-3 to TRBJ2-7; TCRdb gives TRBD1 as the D gene, but with no DNA this cannot be confirmed. Germline V gene data show CDR1 as MNHEY and CDR2 as SVGEGT. The CDR3 runs 18 residues.

The chain is built from TRBV20-1 and TRBJ1-1. Looked up from germline, CDR1 is DFQATT and CDR2 is SNEGSKA (reference sequence). This CDR3 spans 14 amino acids. This CDR3 is CSARDQYWETEAFF.

The genes are TRBV5-1 and TRBJ2-1; the D call from TCRdb, TRBD1, cannot be confirmed without DNA. The germline V gene has CDR1 SGHRS and CDR2 YFSETQ. This CDR3 contains 14 residues. CDR3 in amino acids: CASSSRQGRNEQFF.

The J gene is TRBJ1-5, the V gene TRBV21-1; TCRdb gives TRBD1 as the D gene, but with no DNA this cannot be confirmed. TRBV21-1 is given as a pseudogene. This CDR3 is 17 amino acids long. The CDR3 protein is CASSSHQGRLGNQPQHF.

V is TRBV6-2 or TRBV6-3 and J is TRBJ2-2; checking the TCRdb D call of TRBD2 is not possible without DNA. CDR1 and CDR2 from the germline V gene are MNHEY and SVGEGT. The CDR3 spans 17 residues. This CDR3 reads CASSPLPPGEATGELFF.

The chain has TRBV29-1 and TRBJ2-3. The CDR3 consists of 13 residues. The germline gives CDR1 SQVTM, CDR2 ANQGSEA. This CDR3 is CSGKTGSTDTQYF.